This T cell receptor beta chain was captured by sequencing in a study of CD8 T cells in Susac syndrome. CDR3 length: 14 residues. Looked up from germline, CDR1 is GTSNPN and CDR2 is SVGIG (reference sequence). V was trimmed by 0 bases and J by 3 bases, leaving 9 bases between them. Stable or active relapsing-remitting multiple sclerosis, untreated and meeting revised McDonald criteria, defined the controls. The authors reverse transcribed roughly 0.5 to 1 ug RNA with random hexamers. Multiplex immunoSEQ PCR targeted 54 Vbeta and 13 Jbeta TCR beta segments. TCRdb re-called the immunoSEQ multiplex PCR reads through MiXCR, storing one row per CDR3 protein. The data show 400,000 or so distinct CDR3 sequences, 75% to 90% seen once.

This receptor was obtained from a human donor with multiple sclerosis. V is TRBV30 and J is TRBJ1-5, with no clear D. The source material was CD8+ T cells from PBMCs. The CDR3 spells CAWSVVRNNQPQHF. CDR3 bases: TGTGCCTGGAGTGTAGTGAGAAACAATCAGCCCCAGCATTTT.